One sample yielded the 9 T cell receptor beta chains listed below, sequenced in a study of T-cell reconstitution after alpha-beta-depleted transplantation in children. During its preparation, the TCRbeta library received unique molecular identifiers. TCRdb re-derived calls from the PCR reads in MiXCR, one entry per CDR3 protein. The sample lists around 80,000 distinct CDR3 sequences; around a sixth were seen once. Sequencing was performed on PBMCs, mostly from graft donor cells, taken 360 days after TCRalphabeta/CD19-depleted stem cell transplant. The receptors were sampled from a male patient aged 2-10 years who had a stem cell transplant for acute lymphoblastic leukemia, so the T cells may come from the graft donor.

The V and J genes are TRBV5-1 and TRBJ2-3, with 10 bases fitting TRBD2. Germline V gives CDR1 SGHRS, CDR2 YFSETQ. J was trimmed by 5 bases and V by 1 base; bases with no gene match: 1. The CDR3 covers 14 residues. This chain's CDR3 is CASSLSGRGDTQYF. DNA for the CDR3: TGCGCCAGCAGCTTGAGCGGGAGGGGAGATACGCAGTATTTT.

This clonotype was counted a few times. This chain uses TRBV5-1 with TRBJ2-7; D call uncertain. CDR3 length equals 15 residues. Germline CDR1 reads SGHRS; CDR2 reads YFSETQ. V was clipped by 2 bases and J by 7 bases, with 19 bases between them. CDR3 loop: CASSFLPDGLAEQYF. The CDR3 region has the DNA TGCGCCAGCAGCTTCCTTCCCGATGGGCTCGCGGAGCAGTACTTC.

This clonotype occurred many times. This rearrangement joins TRBV10-3 to TRBJ2-5; a possible D gene is TRBD1 (5 bases). Looked up from germline, CDR1 is ENHRY and CDR2 is SYGVKD. The CDR3 consists of 15 residues. Trimming took off 0 bases at V and 4 bases at J, with 12 bases between the two ends. The CDR3 here is CAISESPQGLETQYF. CDR3 coding DNA: TGTGCCATCAGTGAGTCGCCCCAGGGTTTAGAGACCCAGTACTTC.

Notes on this clonotype: Given a much more abundant clone one base away, this may be a read error. This chain's CDR3 is CASSLVAGADNEQFF. DNA for the CDR3: TGTGCCAGCAGCTTAGTAGCGGGAGCAGACAATGAGCAGTTCTTC. The chain has TRBV7-9 and TRBJ2-1, with TRBD2 matching over 9 bases. This CDR3 has 15 amino acids. Germline CDR1 reads SEHNR; CDR2 reads FQNEAQ (reference sequence). V gave up 1 base and J gave up 5 bases; unmatched junction bases: 3.

This chain connects TRBV5-6 to TRBJ1-1, with 8 nucleotides matching TRBD1. Germline V CDR1 and CDR2: SGHDT, YYEEEE. V was pared by 5 bases and J by 2 bases, with 5 bases of the junction left unmatched. The CDR3 runs to 14 residues. The CDR3 reads CASRRTGLNTEAFF. For the CDR3, the DNA is TGTGCCAGCAGACGGACAGGGCTCAACACTGAAGCTTTCTTT.

There are a few counts of this clonotype. The CDR3 DNA follows: TGTGCCAGCAGCTTCAGGAGGGCTACCGAGCAGTTCTTC. It translates to CASSFRRATEQFF. V is TRBV7-9 and J is TRBJ2-1, with D perhaps TRBD2 (6 bases). The CDR3 is 13 residues long. From germline, CDR1 is SEHNR and CDR2 FQNEAQ (reference sequence). V lost 3 bases and J 10 bases, leaving 13 bases between the germline ends.

This clonotype has a handful of counts. The gene calls are TRBV5-1 and TRBJ2-1; D is perhaps TRBD2 (6 bases). The CDR3 runs 16 residues. The germline V gene has CDR1 SGHRS and CDR2 YFSETQ. V was pared by 4 bases and J by 1 base, with 15 bases between. CDR3 residues: CASSSRGSGSYNEQFF. The CDR3 DNA sequence: TGCGCCAGCAGCAGCCGGGGTAGCGGTTCCTACAATGAGCAGTTCTTC.

This clonotype has a handful of counts. The genes are TRBV7-2 and TRBJ2-2, with D perhaps TRBD2 (6 bases). CDR1 and CDR2 (germline): SGHTA, FQGNSA. The CDR3 length is 14 residues. Trimming shortened V by 7 bases and J by 7 bases, and 16 bases separated the two germline ends. Here the CDR3 reads CASTQTRGFGELFF. The CDR3 DNA reads as TGTGCCAGCACCCAAACCCGGGGGTTCGGGGAGCTGTTTTTT.

The rearrangement joins TRBV9 to TRBJ2-3, with D possibly being TRBD1 or TRBD2 (5 bases each). Trimming pared 3 bases from V and 4 bases from J, leaving 15 bases between. Germline V gene sequence: CDR1 SGDLS, CDR2 YYNGEE. CDR3 length: 15 amino acids. The CDR3 sequence: CASSARDGPSDTQYF. DNA for the CDR3: TGTGCCAGCAGCGCTCGGGACGGCCCTTCAGATACGCAGTATTTT.